The 11 T cell receptor beta chains listed next were all sequenced from one sample in a study of T cells after yellow fever vaccination. MiXCR, applied by TCRdb to the 5' RACE reads, yields one record per CDR3 protein. The table has hundreds of thousands of distinct CDR3 sequences, about 12% seen once. The sample here was PBMCs, taken on the day of the yellow fever booster vaccination. The source is a man younger than 45 who received the YFV17D yellow fever vaccine.

In its sample, this clonotype was seen many times. This chain connects TRBV7-9 to TRBJ1-1; possibly TRBD1 for D (6 bases). V lost 0 bases and J lost 4, with 9 bases in between. From germline, CDR1 is SEHNR and CDR2 FQNEAQ (reference sequence). The CDR3 has 14 amino acids. Written as DNA, the CDR3 is TGTGCCAGCAGCTTAGCAACAGGGAGCACTGAAGCTTTCTTT. It encodes CASSLATGSTEAFF.

This clonotype turned up a few times. The CDR3 protein is CASSIQNTEAFF. CDR3 DNA: TGTGCCAGCTCAATACAGAACACTGAAGCTTTCTTT. The chain has TRBV18 and TRBJ1-1; D not resolved. This CDR3 is built from 12 residues. Germline V CDR1 and CDR2: KGHSH, LQKENI. V was trimmed by 5 bases and J by 1 base, leaving 5 bases between them.

The V call is TRBV11-2, the J call TRBJ2-1, with D perhaps TRBD2 (7 bases). V was trimmed by 3 bases and J by 9 bases, leaving 18 bases between them. CDR1 is SGHAT and CDR2 is FQNNGV in the germline V gene. The CDR3 is 15 residues long. As DNA, the CDR3 is TGTGCCAGCAGCTTTTTAGGCGGGGGCTATGGTGAGCAGTTCTTC. Its protein is CASSFLGGGYGEQFF.

The chain is built from TRBV12-3 or TRBV12-4 and TRBJ1-4; perhaps TRBD1 as D (6 bases). The CDR3 extends over 14 amino acids. With 2 bases removed from V and 5 bases from J, the gap between germline ends came to 9 bases. As DNA, the CDR3 is TGTGCCAGCAGTTTAAGAGGGGGGAATGAAAAACTGTTTTTT. It codes for CASSLRGGNEKLFF.

This clonotype has a handful of counts. The chain carries TRBV10-3 and TRBJ2-1, with D perhaps matching TRBD1 or TRBD2 (5 bases each). Trimming left V 11 bases short and J 0 bases short, with 17 bases between. Germline-derived CDR1 and CDR2 are ENHRY and SYGVKD. The CDR3 covers 15 residues. CDR3 sequence: CAFSLEGSSYNEQFF. The CDR3 DNA reads TGTGCCTTTAGCCTAGAGGGGAGCTCCTACAATGAGCAGTTCTTC.

This chain joins TRBV6-2 or TRBV6-3 and TRBJ2-5; 7 bases align to TRBD1. The CDR3 has 14 residues. The germline V gene encodes CDR1 MNHEY and CDR2 SVGEGT. The J segment lost 4 bases and the V segment lost 8 bases, leaving 10 bases of the junction unmatched. Written as DNA, the CDR3 is TGTGCCAGCCGGGTGTTAGGGGGCCCAGAGACCCAGTACTTC. As protein: CASRVLGGPETQYF.

This clonotype has a count of ten or more. This chain connects TRBV27 to TRBJ1-1; D not resolved. Germline lookup yields CDR1 MNHEY and CDR2 SMNVEV (reference sequence). Trimming left V 3 bases short and J 1 base short, with 6 bases between. The CDR3 spans 13 residues. The CDR3 sequence: CASSFTGNTEAFF. Written as DNA, the CDR3 is TGTGCCAGCAGTTTCACGGGGAACACTGAAGCTTTCTTT.

The chain combines TRBV9 with TRBJ2-7; D is perhaps TRBD2 (5 bases). The CDR3 extends over 15 amino acids. The germline V and J ends were trimmed by 0 bases and 7 bases, with 17 bases remaining between them. The germline V gene encodes CDR1 SGDLS and CDR2 YYNGEE. CDR3 nucleotides: TGTGCCAGCAGCGTAGATATCTTCACCTCGGGGGAGCAGTACTTC. It is translated as CASSVDIFTSGEQYF.

This clonotype was seen more than once but under ten times. The chain combines TRBV6-2 or TRBV6-3 with TRBJ2-1; D is perhaps TRBD2 (5 bases). CDR1 and CDR2 from the germline V gene are MNHEY and SVGEGT. The V gene lost 0 bases and the J gene lost 0 bases, with 24 bases spanning the gap. CDR3 length: 21 amino acids. CDR3 amino acids: CASSYSKPAESPLSSYNEQFF. The DNA for the CDR3 is TGTGCCAGCAGTTACTCGAAGCCAGCGGAGTCCCCTCTTAGCTCCTACAATGAGCAGTTCTTC.

This clonotype was picked up many times. The chain recombines TRBV6-2 or TRBV6-3 with TRBJ2-7; 7 nucleotides align to TRBD2. Per the germline V gene, CDR1 is MNHEY and CDR2 is SVGEGT. The CDR3 totals 14 residues. The V and J ends lost 5 bases and 2 bases, in that order; junction bases with no gene match: 6. This CDR3 is CASSIVRGAYEQYF. CDR3 DNA: TGTGCCAGCAGTATCGTCCGGGGGGCCTACGAGCAGTACTTC.

This clonotype came up many times. The V and J genes are TRBV7-9 and TRBJ2-7; D ambiguous. Germline lookup yields CDR1 SEHNR and CDR2 FQNEAQ (reference sequence). The length of the CDR3 is 12 residues. V gave up 5 bases and J gave up 3 bases, with 8 bases separating them. The CDR3 DNA follows: TGTGCCAGCAGCCCCACTGTCTACGAGCAGTACTTC. Translating it yields CASSPTVYEQYF.